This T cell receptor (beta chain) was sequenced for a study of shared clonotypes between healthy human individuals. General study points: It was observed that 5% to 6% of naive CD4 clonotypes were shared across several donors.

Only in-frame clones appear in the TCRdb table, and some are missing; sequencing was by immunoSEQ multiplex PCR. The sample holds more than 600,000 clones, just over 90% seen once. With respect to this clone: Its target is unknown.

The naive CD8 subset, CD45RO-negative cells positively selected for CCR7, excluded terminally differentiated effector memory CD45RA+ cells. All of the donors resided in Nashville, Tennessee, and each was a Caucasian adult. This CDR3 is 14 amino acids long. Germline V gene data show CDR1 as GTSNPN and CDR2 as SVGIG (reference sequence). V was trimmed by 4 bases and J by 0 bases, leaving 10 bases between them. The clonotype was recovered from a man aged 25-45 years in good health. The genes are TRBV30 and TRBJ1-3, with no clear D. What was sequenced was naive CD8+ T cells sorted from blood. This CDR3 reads CAWMHSSSGNTIYF. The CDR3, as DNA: TGTGCCTGGATGCATTCGAGCTCTGGAAACACCATATATTTT.